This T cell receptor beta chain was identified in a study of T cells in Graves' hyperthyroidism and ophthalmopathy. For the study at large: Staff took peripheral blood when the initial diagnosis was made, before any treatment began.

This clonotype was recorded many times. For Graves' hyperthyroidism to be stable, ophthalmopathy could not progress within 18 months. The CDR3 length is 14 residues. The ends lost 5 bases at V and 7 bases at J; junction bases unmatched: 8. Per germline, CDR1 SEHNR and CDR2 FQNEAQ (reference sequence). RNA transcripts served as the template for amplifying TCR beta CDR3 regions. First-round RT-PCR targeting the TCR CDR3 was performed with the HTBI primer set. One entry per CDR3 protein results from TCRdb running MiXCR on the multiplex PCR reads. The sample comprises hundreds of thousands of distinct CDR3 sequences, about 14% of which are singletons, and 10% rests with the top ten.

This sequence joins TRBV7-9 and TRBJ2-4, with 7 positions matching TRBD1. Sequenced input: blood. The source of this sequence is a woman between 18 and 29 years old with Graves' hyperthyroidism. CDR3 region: CASSVTGDVNIQYF. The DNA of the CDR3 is TGTGCCAGCAGCGTAACAGGGGATGTGAACATTCAGTACTTC.